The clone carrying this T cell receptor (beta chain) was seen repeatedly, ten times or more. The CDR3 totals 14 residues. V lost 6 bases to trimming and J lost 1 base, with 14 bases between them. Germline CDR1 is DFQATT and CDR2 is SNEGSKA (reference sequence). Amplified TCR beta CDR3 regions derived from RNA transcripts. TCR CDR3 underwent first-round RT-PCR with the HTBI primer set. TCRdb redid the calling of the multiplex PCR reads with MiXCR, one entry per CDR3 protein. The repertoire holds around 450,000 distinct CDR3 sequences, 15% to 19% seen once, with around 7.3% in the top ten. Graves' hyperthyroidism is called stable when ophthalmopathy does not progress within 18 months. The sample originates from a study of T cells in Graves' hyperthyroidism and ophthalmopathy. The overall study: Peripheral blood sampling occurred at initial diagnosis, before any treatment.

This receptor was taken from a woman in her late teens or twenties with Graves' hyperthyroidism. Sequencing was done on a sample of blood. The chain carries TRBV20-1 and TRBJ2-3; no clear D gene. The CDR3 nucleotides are TGCAGTGCCCAAATGGGCGCTGGCACAGATACGCAGTATTTT. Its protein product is CSAQMGAGTDTQYF.